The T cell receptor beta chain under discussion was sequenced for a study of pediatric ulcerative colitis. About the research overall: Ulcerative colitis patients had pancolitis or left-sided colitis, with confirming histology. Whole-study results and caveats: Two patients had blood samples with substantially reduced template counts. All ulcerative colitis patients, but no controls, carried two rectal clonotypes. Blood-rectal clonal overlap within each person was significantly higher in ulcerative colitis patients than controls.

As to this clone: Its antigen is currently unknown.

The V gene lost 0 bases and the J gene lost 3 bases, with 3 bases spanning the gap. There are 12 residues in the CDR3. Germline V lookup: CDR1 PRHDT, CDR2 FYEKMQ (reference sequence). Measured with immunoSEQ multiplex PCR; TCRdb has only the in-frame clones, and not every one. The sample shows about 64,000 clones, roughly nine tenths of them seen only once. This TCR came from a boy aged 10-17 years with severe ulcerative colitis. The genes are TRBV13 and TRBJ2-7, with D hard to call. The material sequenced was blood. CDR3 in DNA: TGTGCCAGCAGCTTAGGGGGCTACGAGCAGTACTTC. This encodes CASSLGGYEQYF.